The rows below give T cell receptor beta chains drawn from one sample of a study of cytomegalovirus exposure and HLA in healthy donors. Profiled with immunoSEQ multiplex PCR; TCRdb holds only in-frame clones, not every one. The table lists 110,000 or so clones, about 68% of them singletons. Sequenced sample: PBMCs. These receptors were obtained from a woman aged 50 to 60 in good health and CMV-seropositive. CDR3s include the opening cysteine and the closing phenylalanine or tryptophan. The D gene is left open where the match is weak. The size entry is marked missing in some rows and otherwise reads once, few, many or a size class.

clone size	D gene	V gene	J gene	CDR3 length	CDR3 DNA	CDR3 protein
-	-	TRBV7-2	TRBJ2-5	13	TGTGCCAGCAGCGAAGGGAGGTGGGAGACCCAGTACTTC	CASSEGRWETQYF
-	TRBD1	TRBV11-2	TRBJ1-1	15	TGTGCCAGCAGCTCGCAGGGACAGTTGAACACTGAAGCTTTCTTT	CASSSQGQLNTEAFF
-	TRBD2	TRBV18	TRBJ2-5	14	TGTGCCAGCTCACTCGGACTAGCGCAAGAGACCCAGTACTTC	CASSLGLAQETQYF
-	-	TRBV6-1	TRBJ1-5	13	TGTGCCAGCAGTGTGGAGGGCGGGGAGCCCCAGCATTTT	CASSVEGGEPQHF
-	TRBD2	TRBV5-6	TRBJ2-1	16	TGTGCCAGCAGCCGGACTAGCGGGAGCAGGTACAATGAGCAGTTCTTC	CASSRTSGSRYNEQFF
once	-	TRBV2	TRBJ2-3	14	TGTGCCAGCAGTGAAAGCGTAGGCACAGATACGCAGTATTTT	CASSESVGTDTQYF
-	-	TRBV19	TRBJ2-1	15	TGTGCCAGTAGTATTTCGGGACTCCAAGGGAATGAGCAGTTCTTC	CASSISGLQGNEQFF
-	TRBD1	TRBV11-2	TRBJ1-2	13	TGTGCCAGCAGCTCGACAGGGAACTATGGCTACACCTTC	CASSSTGNYGYTF
-	TRBD2	TRBV9	TRBJ2-7	14	TGTGCCAGCAGCCGGCAGCGGGAGAGTTACGAGCAGTACTTC	CASSRQRESYEQYF
-	TRBD1	TRBV18	TRBJ2-7	16	TGTGCCAGCTCACCAGGGACAGGGGGTATTACCTACGAGCAGTACTTC	CASSPGTGGITYEQYF
-	-	TRBV18	TRBJ1-4	16	TGTGCCAGCTCACGAGTCGACACCCCCTGGGATGAAAAACTGTTTTTT	CASSRVDTPWDEKLFF
-	-	TRBV2	TRBJ1-1	13	TGTGCCAGCAGAGGACATGGTCACACTGAAGCTTTCTTT	CASRGHGHTEAFF
-	-	TRBV27	TRBJ2-7	15	TGTGCCAGCAAACTCAATAACCCTAGCTCCTACGAGCAGTACTTC	CASKLNNPSSYEQYF
-	TRBD1	TRBV13	TRBJ1-2	16	TGTGCCAGCAGCCGCAGCATGGACAGGGGTAACTATGGCTACACCTTC	CASSRSMDRGNYGYTF
few	-	TRBV7-6	TRBJ1-5	15	TGTGCCAGCAGCGCGGACTCCCTTAGCAATCAGCCCCAGCATTTT	CASSADSLSNQPQHF
-	TRBD2	TRBV28	TRBJ2-7	15	TGTGCCAGCAGTTCGCGACATCTTGGGGGGGACGAGCAGTACTTC	CASSSRHLGGDEQYF
-	-	TRBV29-1	TRBJ1-2	15	TGCAGCGTTGAAGAGGACAGCCGCCCCACTTATGGCTACACCTTC	CSVEEDSRPTYGYTF
-	-	TRBV11-2	TRBJ1-5	15	TGTGCCAGCAGCGCGACAGAGATTAGCAATCAGCCCCAGCATTTT	CASSATEISNQPQHF
-	-	TRBV11-2	TRBJ2-3	17	TGTGCCAGCAGCTTAGAAAGAGGCTACCAGAGCACAGATACGCAGTATTTT	CASSLERGYQSTDTQYF
-	-	TRBV7-2	TRBJ2-1	16	TGTGCCAGCAGCTTAGGATCCGGGGGACTCTACAATGAGCAGTTCTTC	CASSLGSGGLYNEQFF
-	TRBD1	TRBV7-2	TRBJ1-1	14	TGTGCCAGCAGCCCTAGGGGACAGGGAACTGAAGCTTTCTTT	CASSPRGQGTEAFF
-	-	TRBV14	TRBJ1-2	14	TGTGCCAGCAGCCAAGCCATCCAGGGTTATGGCTACACCTTC	CASSQAIQGYGYTF
-	TRBD2	TRBV29-1	TRBJ2-7	12	TGCAGCGTTGGTCTAGCGGGACGCGAGCAGTACTTC	CSVGLAGREQYF
-	TRBD2	TRBV18	TRBJ2-3	15	TGTGCCAGCTCCCGACAGGGCGGGGGGGCAGATACGCAGTATTTT	CASSRQGGGADTQYF
-	TRBD2	TRBV5-1	TRBJ2-3	15	TGCGCCAGCAGCTTAACTAGCGGGAAGACAGATACGCAGTATTTT	CASSLTSGKTDTQYF
-	TRBD1	TRBV19	TRBJ1-3	16	TGTGCCAGTAGTATATCTGGGACAGGCTCTGGAAACACCATATATTTT	CASSISGTGSGNTIYF
few	-	TRBV29-1	TRBJ2-2	14	TGCAGCGTTGGATCTGCGGGAAACACCGGGGAGCTGTTTTTT	CSVGSAGNTGELFF
-	TRBD1	TRBV19	TRBJ2-5	15	TGTGCCAGTAGTATCCCCGGACAGGGGCGAGAGACCCAGTACTTC	CASSIPGQGRETQYF
-	TRBD1	TRBV9	TRBJ1-5	14	TGTGCCAGCAGCCCGACAGGGGGCTTGGGGCCCCAGCATTTT	CASSPTGGLGPQHF
-	-	TRBV18	TRBJ2-7	12	TGTGCCAGCTCAGAGACTAGCTACGAGCAGTACTTC	CASSETSYEQYF
-	-	TRBV19	TRBJ2-3	16	TGTGCCAGTAGTAATTCCCTTAGCAGACTCACAGATACGCAGTATTTT	CASSNSLSRLTDTQYF
once	TRBD2	TRBV14	TRBJ2-3	14	TGTGCCAGCGCTTACGGACTAGCGTCAGATACGCAGTATTTT	CASAYGLASDTQYF
-	-	TRBV7-2	TRBJ1-3	16	TGTGCCAGCAGCTTAGTTTCCGGAGTATCGGGAAACACCATATATTTT	CASSLVSGVSGNTIYF